These 17 T cell receptor beta chains were all obtained from the same sample, sequenced in a study of control samples from healthy donors and cancer patients (dated by TCRdb to the early 2020s). Library preparation employed the immunoSEQ multiplex PCR assay. TCRdb limited this immuneACCESS table to in-frame rearrangements with V and J called. A share of clones is missing; checked studies link under half to unresolved V genes, and the rest is unexplained. Present in this sample are 100,000 to 150,000 clones, roughly 90% of which were seen just once. The ten largest clones take up 2.1% of the sample. Sequencing was performed on blood. The receptors were gathered from a woman aged 50 to 60 in good health.

The J gene is TRBJ2-7, the V gene TRBV19; D is perhaps TRBD2 (6 bases). Per the germline V gene, CDR1 is LNHDA and CDR2 is SQIVND (reference sequence). V was shortened by 6 bases and J by 0 bases, with 15 bases between the two germline ends. The CDR3 is 15 amino acids. The CDR3: CASREGSGDSYEQYF. DNA of the CDR3: TGTGCCAGTAGGGAGGGTAGCGGAGACTCCTACGAGCAGTACTTC.

The chain carries TRBV6-4 and TRBJ1-1; D uncertain. CDR3 length equals 13 residues. The V end lost 9 bases, the J end lost 2 bases, and 13 bases lay between the germline ends. Looked up from germline, CDR1 is MRHNA and CDR2 is SNTAGT. Written as DNA, the CDR3 is TGTGCCAGGGCTACAGTTTCTAACACTGAAGCTTTCTTT. It codes for CARATVSNTEAFF.

This sequence joins TRBV12-3 or TRBV12-4 and TRBJ2-5, with D unclear. Trimming left V 3 bases short and J 5 bases short, with 7 bases between. CDR3 size: 12 residues. In DNA form, the CDR3 reads TGTGCCAGCAGTTTTAATGGGGAGACCCAGTACTTC. It encodes CASSFNGETQYF.

The rearrangement links TRBV6-4 to TRBJ1-1; D is unclear. The V gene lost 2 bases and the J gene lost 5 bases, with 9 bases spanning the gap. CDR1 is MRHNA and CDR2 is SNTAGT in the germline V gene. This CDR3 has 13 residues. The DNA of the CDR3 is TGTGCCAGCAGTGACATACGAGGGACTGAAGCTTTCTTT. Encoded protein: CASSDIRGTEAFF.

The chain links TRBV7-8 to TRBJ1-2, with TRBD1 as a possible D gene (5 bases). Germline V CDR1 and CDR2: SGHVS, FQNEAQ. The CDR3 runs to 13 residues. Trimming removed 5 bases at V and 2 bases at J, with 9 bases between. CDR3 in amino acids: CASSQDKNYGYTF. The CDR3 nucleotides read TGTGCCAGCAGCCAGGACAAGAACTATGGCTACACCTTC.

The genes are TRBV28 and TRBJ1-2; perhaps TRBD1 as D (6 bases). CDR1 is MDHEN and CDR2 is SYDVKM in the germline V gene. The V gene lost 5 bases and the J gene lost 0 bases, with 10 bases spanning the gap. The CDR3 contains 14 residues. In nucleotides, the CDR3 is TGTGCCAGCAGTAAGGCAGGGGCTAACTATGGCTACACCTTC. It is translated as CASSKAGANYGYTF.

The chain has TRBV30 and TRBJ1-1; no definite D call. Germline CDR1 is GTSNPN and CDR2 is SVGIG (reference sequence). Trimming shortened V by 3 bases and J by 10 bases, and 12 bases separated the two germline ends. This CDR3 is built from 11 residues. The CDR3 DNA follows: TGTGCCTGGAGCGGGTACCTTGGAGCTTTCTTT. This codes for CAWSGYLGAFF.

The chain joins TRBV29-1 to TRBJ1-1, with TRBD1 matching 8 bases. Germline values: CDR1 SQVTM, CDR2 ANQGSEA. V lost 0 bases to trimming and J lost 0 bases; unmatched junction nucleotides: 6. This CDR3 region has 16 residues. Here the CDR3 reads CSVEDPTGGVNTEAFF. In nucleotides, the CDR3 is TGCAGCGTTGAAGATCCTACAGGGGGAGTGAACACTGAAGCTTTCTTT.

CDR3 DNA sequence: TGTGCCAGTAGTATGGTGCCTAGCGGGAGGGACGAGCAGTACTTC. Translating gives CASSMVPSGRDEQYF. This sequence joins TRBV19 and TRBJ2-7, with TRBD2 identical over 12 bases. CDR3 length: 15 residues. The ends lost 3 bases at V and 5 bases at J; junction bases unmatched: 5. The germline CDR1 and CDR2 sequences are LNHDA and SQIVND (reference sequence).

This clone is a singleton in its sample. V gene TRBV2 combines with J gene TRBJ1-4; TRBD1 matches at 9 bases. CDR3 length equals 13 residues. V gave up 7 bases and J gave up 13 bases; unmatched junction bases: 10. Germline V gives CDR1 SNHLY, CDR2 FYNNEI. CDR3 bases: TGTGCCAGCATAGAGAACAGGGGGCTAGGACTGTTTTTT. It yields the protein CASIENRGLGLFF.

V is TRBV19 and J is TRBJ1-5; TRBD1 is a possible D gene (5 bases). Trimming took off 6 bases at V and 3 bases at J, with 15 bases between the two ends. CDR1 and CDR2 from the germline V gene are LNHDA and SQIVND (reference sequence). The CDR3 loop spans 15 amino acids. Here the CDR3 reads CASSENQGYNQPQHF. Written as DNA, the CDR3 is TGTGCCAGTAGCGAAAACCAGGGATACAATCAGCCCCAGCATTTT. The full variable domain, with the rest looked up from reference TRBV19 and TRBJ1-5, is DGGITQSPKYLFRKEGQNVTLSCEQNLNHDAMYWYRQDPGQGLRLIYYSQIVNDFQKGDIAEGYSVSREKKESFPLTVTSAQKNPTAFYLCASSENQGYNQPQHFGDGTRLSIL.

J is TRBJ1-2 and V is TRBV5-1; 12 bases match TRBD1. This CDR3 is 15 amino acids long. The germline V gene has CDR1 SGHRS and CDR2 YFSETQ. The V gene end was trimmed by 6 bases and the J gene end by 1 base; junction bases not matched to a gene: 4. The CDR3 protein is CASKGQGADNYGYTF. CDR3 coding DNA: TGCGCCAGCAAGGGACAGGGGGCTGATAACTATGGCTACACCTTC.

V is TRBV15 and J is TRBJ1-2; D is uncertain. The V gene lost 0 bases and the J gene lost 2 bases, with 16 bases spanning the gap. Germline CDR1 and CDR2: LNHNV and YYDKDF (reference sequence). CDR3 length: 17 amino acids. CDR3 nucleotides: TGTGCCACCAGCAGAGAATGGGGAGGGCTTGACAACTATGGCTACACCTTC. This gives the protein CATSREWGGLDNYGYTF.

CDR3 bases: TGTGCCAGCAGTTCGAGCGGGCAAACCTACGAGCAGTACTTC. Residues: CASSSSGQTYEQYF. The chain employs TRBV6-5 and TRBJ2-7; perhaps TRBD2 as D (6 bases). The CDR3 runs 14 residues. Germline V gene lookup returns CDR1 MNHEY and CDR2 SVGAGI. The ends were cut back, 4 bases at V and 2 bases at J, with 12 bases in the middle.

The rearrangement joins TRBV27 to TRBJ2-1; possible D gene TRBD2, 5 bases. V was trimmed by 6 bases and J by 6 bases, leaving 12 bases between them. The CDR3 is 13 residues long. Germline CDR1 reads MNHEY; CDR2 reads SMNVEV (reference sequence). The CDR3 region has the DNA TGTGCCAGCAGCCCGAGGGTGCGCAATGAGCAGTTCTTC. Its protein is CASSPRVRNEQFF.

The chain employs TRBV10-2 and TRBJ1-2; D remains ambiguous. CDR1 is WSHSY, CDR2 SAAADI, per germline. CDR3 length: 11 residues. V dropped 7 bases and J dropped 2 bases, with 5 bases sitting between them. In DNA form, the CDR3 reads TGCGCCAGCAAGAAAAACTATGGCTACACCTTC. Translation gives CASKKNYGYTF.

The chain is built from TRBV28 and TRBJ1-5; D possibly corresponds to TRBD1 (5 bases). The CDR3 consists of 17 residues. CDR1 MDHEN and CDR2 SYDVKM come from the germline V gene. V lost 7 bases and J 2 bases, leaving 21 bases between the germline ends. The CDR3 DNA reads as TGTGCCAGCACCTCCGACCCGGGACCGACGGGCAATCAGCCCCAGCATTTT. Translating gives CASTSDPGPTGNQPQHF.